These 23 T cell receptor beta chains share one sample of origin, sequenced in a study of cytomegalovirus exposure and HLA in healthy donors. The method was immunoSEQ multiplex PCR; TCRdb's version includes in-frame clones alone and lacks a portion of them. The table includes approximately 130,000 clones, under 90% detected once. The material sequenced was PBMCs. The source of these receptors is a woman in her 30s in good health and CMV-seronegative.

The chain couples TRBV7-7 to TRBJ2-1, with TRBD1 as a possible D gene (6 bases). The germline gives CDR1 SSHAT, CDR2 FNYEAQ (reference sequence). V lost 4 bases, J lost 4 bases, and 17 bases lay in between. The CDR3 extends over 16 amino acids. As DNA, the CDR3 is TGTGCCAGCAGCTACACCGGGACACCTCCTTACAATGAGCAGTTCTTC. Translating gives CASSYTGTPPYNEQFF.

The rearrangement uses TRBV7-6 and TRBJ1-1, with a possible D match to TRBD1 (5 bases). The CDR3 has 12 residues. Germline lookup yields CDR1 SGHVS and CDR2 FNYEAQ. Trimming left V 8 bases short and J 1 base short, with 8 bases between. This chain's CDR3 is CASSTGNTEAFF. The CDR3 nucleotides are TGTGCCAGCTCTACAGGGAACACTGAAGCTTTCTTT.

The rearrangement joins TRBV7-8 to TRBJ2-3, with TRBD2 matching over 10 bases. With V trimmed by 3 bases and J by 3 bases, 3 bases remained unmatched. The CDR3 covers 15 residues. Looked up from germline, CDR1 is SGHVS and CDR2 is FQNEAQ. The CDR3 protein is CASSFSGGTTDTQYF. The CDR3 bases are TGTGCCAGCAGCTTTAGCGGGGGGACGACAGATACGCAGTATTTT. Drawing the rest from reference TRBV7-8 and TRBJ2-3, the complete variable domain is GAGVSQSPRYKVAKRGQDVALRCDPISGHVSLFWYQQALGQGPEFLTYFQNEAQLDKSGLPSDRFFAERPEGSVSTLKIQRTQQEDSAVYLCASSFSGGTTDTQYFGPGTRLTVL.

The chain links TRBV11-2 to TRBJ2-7; 11 nucleotides agree with TRBD2. The V segment lost 3 bases and the J segment 0 bases; nucleotides outside the gene matches: 1. The germline gives CDR1 SGHAT, CDR2 FQNNGV. The CDR3 is 15 amino acids. The CDR3 DNA sequence: TGTGCCAGCAGCTTGACTAGCGGGACCTCCTACGAGCAGTACTTC. Translation: CASSLTSGTSYEQYF.

V usage is TRBV2 and J usage is TRBJ2-2, with TRBD1 matching 10 bases. There are 16 residues in the CDR3. CDR1 is SNHLY, CDR2 FYNNEI, per germline. The V gene end was trimmed by 8 bases and the J gene end by 3 bases; junction bases not matched to a gene: 9. CDR3: CASSRTGGKDTGELFF. The CDR3 nucleotides are TGTGCCAGCTCCCGGACAGGGGGGAAGGACACCGGGGAGCTGTTTTTT.

This clone was detected only once. The CDR3 loop reads CASSAGQEAGEQYF. Written as DNA, the CDR3 is TGTGCCAGCAGTGCTGGGCAGGAGGCTGGCGAGCAGTACTTC. The chain recombines TRBV6-1 with TRBJ2-7; the D gene is possibly TRBD2 (5 bases). CDR1 and CDR2 from the germline V gene are MNHNS and SASEGT. This CDR3 comprises 14 residues. Deletions cut 4 bases from V and 6 bases from J, with 16 bases between.

The chain couples TRBV7-2 to TRBJ2-7; a possible D gene is TRBD1 (6 bases). The CDR3 sequence is 16 residues long. Per germline, CDR1 SGHTA and CDR2 FQGNSA. V lost 5 bases, J lost 0 bases, and 17 bases lay in between. CDR3 DNA: TGTGCCAGCAGCGTTAGAGGGGGACGAAGCTCCTACGAGCAGTACTTC. It codes for CASSVRGGRSSYEQYF.

This chain uses TRBV21-1 with TRBJ2-5; the DNA was not used to check the table's D call, TRBD1. TRBV21-1 is deemed a pseudogene. This CDR3 contains 14 residues. CDR3 amino acids: CANLRHRGGETQYF. For the CDR3, the DNA is TGTGCCAACCTACGGCACAGGGGGGGAGAGACCCAGTACTTC.

The gene calls are TRBV5-1 and TRBJ1-1, with a weak D call TRBD1 (6 bases). Germline V lookup: CDR1 SGHRS, CDR2 YFSETQ. The CDR3 length is 14 residues. The germline V and J ends were trimmed by 4 bases and 3 bases, with 13 bases remaining between them. CDR3 region: CASSNAGAHTEAFF. CDR3 nucleotides: TGCGCCAGCAGCAATGCAGGGGCGCACACTGAAGCTTTCTTT.

This rearrangement joins TRBV4-1 to TRBJ2-2; TRBD2 matches at 13 bases. The J segment lost 7 bases and the V segment lost 4 bases, leaving 6 bases of the junction unmatched. This CDR3 contains 16 residues. The germline V gene encodes CDR1 MGHRA and CDR2 YSYEKL. CDR3 protein: CASSPTSGGAVGELFF. The CDR3, as DNA: TGCGCCAGCAGCCCTACTAGCGGGGGGGCGGTCGGGGAGCTGTTTTTT.

CDR3 nucleotide sequence: TGCGCCAGCAGCCAAGATGGGTGGCAGGGGAACTATGGCTACACCTTC. This gives the protein CASSQDGWQGNYGYTF. V and J are TRBV4-3 and TRBJ1-2, with D tentatively TRBD1 (6 bases). Trimming took off 0 bases at V and 2 bases at J, with 13 bases between the two ends. The germline V gene encodes CDR1 LGHNA and CDR2 YSLEER. This CDR3 is built from 16 residues.

This clone has just one count. V and J are TRBV4-1 and TRBJ1-6; 9 nucleotides match TRBD1. The CDR3 runs to 15 residues. Germline CDR1 reads MGHRA; CDR2 reads YSYEKL. The V gene end was trimmed by 2 bases and the J gene end by 15 bases; junction bases not matched to a gene: 11. The CDR3 sequence: CASSQPGTGPLVLHF. As DNA, the CDR3 is TGCGCCAGCAGCCAACCCGGGACAGGGCCTTTAGTCCTCCACTTT.

The gene calls are TRBV29-1 and TRBJ2-1; 8 nucleotides match TRBD1. V dropped 3 bases and J dropped 9; count of bases not matched to a gene: 10. CDR1 is SQVTM and CDR2 is ANQGSEA in the germline V gene. CDR3 length: 14 residues. This CDR3 is CSVEGGQVYGEQFF. The CDR3 DNA is TGCAGCGTTGAGGGGGGACAGGTTTATGGTGAGCAGTTCTTC.

V and J are TRBV30 and TRBJ1-2; D unclear. The germline V gene encodes CDR1 GTSNPN and CDR2 SVGIG (reference sequence). The CDR3 is 13 residues long. Trimming stripped 0 bases from V and 8 bases from J, with 13 bases between. This CDR3 is CAWSVLGARGYTF. The CDR3 nucleotides are TGTGCCTGGAGTGTACTGGGCGCGAGAGGCTACACCTTC.

V gene TRBV30 combines with J gene TRBJ2-1, with TRBD2 as a possible D gene (5 bases). Germline CDR1 is GTSNPN and CDR2 is SVGIG (reference sequence). The V gene lost 5 bases and the J gene lost 1 base, with 9 bases spanning the gap. This CDR3 contains 13 residues. The CDR3 DNA sequence: TGTGCCTGGGACCGGGGATCCTACAATGAGCAGTTCTTC. Amino acids: CAWDRGSYNEQFF.

The rearrangement links TRBV4-3 to TRBJ1-1; tentative D call: TRBD1 (5 bases). Germline assignment: CDR1 LGHNA and CDR2 YSLEER. The CDR3 is 14 residues long. V lost 5 bases and J lost 4, with 14 bases in between. The DNA for the CDR3 is TGCGCCAGCAGCACACAGGTTCTGGGCACTGAAGCTTTCTTT. Residues: CASSTQVLGTEAFF.

The chain joins TRBV7-9 to TRBJ2-3; tentatively, D is TRBD2 (6 bases). Trimming left V 5 bases short and J 2 bases short, with 14 bases between. The CDR3 covers 15 residues. Germline lookup yields CDR1 SEHNR and CDR2 FQNEAQ (reference sequence). CDR3 sequence (DNA): TGTGCCAGCAGCCCTAGCGTCCTCCCCACAGATACGCAGTATTTT. It is translated as CASSPSVLPTDTQYF.

This clone was detected once. The chain combines TRBV7-9 with TRBJ1-2, with TRBD1 identical over 7 bases. Germline V gene sequence: CDR1 SEHNR, CDR2 FQNEAQ (reference sequence). V lost 5 bases, J lost 6 bases, and 12 bases stayed unmatched. There are 15 residues in the CDR3. The CDR3 nucleotides are TGTGCCAGCAGCGCGGCCCGGACAGGAGGTCATGGCTACACCTTC. The encoded protein is CASSAARTGGHGYTF.

The genes are TRBV14 and TRBJ2-1, with 8 positions matching TRBD2. V shed 3 bases and J 3 bases; nucleotides not matched to a gene: 7. Germline V gene sequence: CDR1 SGHDN, CDR2 FVKESK. The CDR3 has 16 residues. The CDR3 sequence is CASSQEGGTSYNEQFF. The CDR3 nucleotides read TGTGCCAGCAGCCAGGAGGGAGGGACTAGCTACAATGAGCAGTTCTTC.

This chain joins TRBV2 and TRBJ1-2, with 7 bases aligning to TRBD1. V trimming: 6 bases; J trimming: 5 bases; junction bases outside the gene matches: 6. The CDR3 is made up of 13 amino acids. Germline V CDR1 and CDR2: SNHLY, FYNNEI. The CDR3 DNA follows: TGTGCCAGCAGCTTTGACAGGGAGTATGGCTACACCTTC. Translating gives CASSFDREYGYTF.

The rearrangement joins TRBV27 to TRBJ1-2, with 9 bases identical to TRBD1. The junction had 12 bases not matched to a gene; V was cut back by 8 bases and J by 5 bases. CDR3 length: 15 amino acids. CDR1 and CDR2 from the germline V gene are MNHEY and SMNVEV (reference sequence). CDR3 loop: CASSPPGQGIYGYTF. In DNA, the CDR3 is TGTGCCAGCTCCCCTCCGGGACAGGGCATTTATGGCTACACCTTC.

The V gene is TRBV2, the J gene TRBJ1-5; D uncertain. CDR1 is SNHLY, CDR2 FYNNEI, per germline. The V and J ends lost 7 bases and 3 bases respectively, with 13 bases between them. The CDR3 totals 14 residues. The CDR3, as DNA: TGTGCCAGCAATAGGTGGCAGGACAATCAGCCCCAGCATTTT. Encoded protein: CASNRWQDNQPQHF.

The gene calls are TRBV7-9 and TRBJ2-6; no clear D. Germline assignment: CDR1 SEHNR and CDR2 FQNEAQ (reference sequence). The germline V and J ends were trimmed by 4 bases and 2 bases, with 12 bases remaining between them. The CDR3 totals 16 residues. CDR3: CASSSLGRPGANVLTF. The CDR3, as DNA: TGTGCCAGCAGCTCTCTGGGCAGGCCTGGGGCCAACGTCCTGACTTTC.